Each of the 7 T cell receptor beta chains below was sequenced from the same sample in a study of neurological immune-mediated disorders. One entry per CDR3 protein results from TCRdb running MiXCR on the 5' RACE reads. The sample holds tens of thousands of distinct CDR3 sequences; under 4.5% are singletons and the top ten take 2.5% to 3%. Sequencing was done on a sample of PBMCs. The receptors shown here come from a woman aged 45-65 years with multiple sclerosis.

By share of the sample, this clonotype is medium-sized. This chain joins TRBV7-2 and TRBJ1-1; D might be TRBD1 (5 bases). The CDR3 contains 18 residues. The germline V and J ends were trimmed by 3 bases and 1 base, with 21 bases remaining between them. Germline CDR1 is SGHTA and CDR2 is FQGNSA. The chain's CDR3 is CASSFRDPRPPRNTEAFF. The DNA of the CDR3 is TGTGCCAGCAGCTTCCGGGACCCTAGGCCCCCTAGGAACACTGAAGCTTTCTTT.

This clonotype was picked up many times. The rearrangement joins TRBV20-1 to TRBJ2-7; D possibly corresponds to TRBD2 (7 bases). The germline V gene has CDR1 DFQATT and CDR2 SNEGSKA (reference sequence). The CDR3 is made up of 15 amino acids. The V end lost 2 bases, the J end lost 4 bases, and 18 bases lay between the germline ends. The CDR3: CSARIARGGQYEQYF. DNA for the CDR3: TGCAGTGCTAGAATAGCAAGGGGGGGCCAGTACGAGCAGTACTTC.

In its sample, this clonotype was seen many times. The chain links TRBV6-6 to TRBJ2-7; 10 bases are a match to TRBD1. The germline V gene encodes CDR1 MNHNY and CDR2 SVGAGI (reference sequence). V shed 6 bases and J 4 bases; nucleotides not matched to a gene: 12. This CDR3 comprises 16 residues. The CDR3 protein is CASRPDWGQGLYEQYF. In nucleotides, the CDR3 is TGTGCCAGCAGGCCGGACTGGGGACAGGGGTTGTACGAGCAGTACTTC.

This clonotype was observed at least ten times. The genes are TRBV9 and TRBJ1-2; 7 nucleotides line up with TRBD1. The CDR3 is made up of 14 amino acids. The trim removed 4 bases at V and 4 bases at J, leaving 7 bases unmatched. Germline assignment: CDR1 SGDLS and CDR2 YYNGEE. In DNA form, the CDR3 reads TGTGCCAGCAGCCGGGACAGCGTAGGCTATGGCTACACCTTC. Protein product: CASSRDSVGYGYTF.

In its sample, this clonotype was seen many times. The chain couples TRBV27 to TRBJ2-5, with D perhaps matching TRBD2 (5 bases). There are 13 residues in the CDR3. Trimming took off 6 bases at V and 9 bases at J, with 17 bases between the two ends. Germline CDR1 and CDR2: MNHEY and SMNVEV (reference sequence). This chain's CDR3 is CASRSEGPRAQYF. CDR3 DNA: TGTGCCAGCAGATCCGAGGGCCCAAGAGCCCAGTACTTC.

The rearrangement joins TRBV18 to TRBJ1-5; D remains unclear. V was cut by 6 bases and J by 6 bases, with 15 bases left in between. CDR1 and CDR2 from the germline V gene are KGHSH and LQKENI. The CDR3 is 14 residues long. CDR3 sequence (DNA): TGTGCCAGCTCTCCCTACCAAGGGAGTCAGCCCCAGCATTTT. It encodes CASSPYQGSQPQHF.

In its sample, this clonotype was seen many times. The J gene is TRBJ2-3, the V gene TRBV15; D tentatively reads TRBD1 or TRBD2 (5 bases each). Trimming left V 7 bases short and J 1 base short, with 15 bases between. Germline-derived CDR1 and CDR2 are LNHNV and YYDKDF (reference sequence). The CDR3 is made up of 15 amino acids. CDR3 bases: TGTGCCACCATTCAGGGTAGGGACGGCACAGATACGCAGTATTTT. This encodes CATIQGRDGTDTQYF.